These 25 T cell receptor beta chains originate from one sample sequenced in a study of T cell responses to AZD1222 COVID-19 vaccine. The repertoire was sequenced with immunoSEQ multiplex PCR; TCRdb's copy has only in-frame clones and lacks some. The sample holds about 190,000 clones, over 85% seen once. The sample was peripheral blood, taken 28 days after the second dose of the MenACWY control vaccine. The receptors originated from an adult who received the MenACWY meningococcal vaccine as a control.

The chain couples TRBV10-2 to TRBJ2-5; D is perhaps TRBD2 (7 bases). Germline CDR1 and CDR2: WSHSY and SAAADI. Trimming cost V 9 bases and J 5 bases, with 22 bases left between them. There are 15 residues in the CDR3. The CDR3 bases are TGCGCCAGTACCCAGGGGAGGGGAGTCAGGGAGACCCAGTACTTC. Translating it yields CASTQGRGVRETQYF.

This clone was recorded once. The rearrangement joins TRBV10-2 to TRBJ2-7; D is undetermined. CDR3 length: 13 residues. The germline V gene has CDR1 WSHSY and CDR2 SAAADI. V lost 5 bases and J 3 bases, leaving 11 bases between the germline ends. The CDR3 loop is CASSKQTYYEQYF. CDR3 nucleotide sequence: TGCGCCAGCAGTAAGCAGACATACTACGAGCAGTACTTC.

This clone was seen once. The CDR3 DNA sequence: TGTGCCAGTAGTGTTACAGAGAACTATGGCTACACCTTC. Protein product: CASSVTENYGYTF. The chain links TRBV19 to TRBJ1-2; D ambiguous. CDR1 is LNHDA, CDR2 SQIVND, per germline (reference sequence). With 5 bases removed from V and 2 bases from J, the gap between germline ends came to 9 bases. The length of the CDR3 is 13 residues.

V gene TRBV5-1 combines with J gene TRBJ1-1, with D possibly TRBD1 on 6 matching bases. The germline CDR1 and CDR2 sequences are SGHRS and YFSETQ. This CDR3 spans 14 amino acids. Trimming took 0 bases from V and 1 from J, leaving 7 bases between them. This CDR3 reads CASSLGDKNTEAFF. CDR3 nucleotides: TGCGCCAGCAGCTTGGGGGACAAGAACACTGAAGCTTTCTTT.

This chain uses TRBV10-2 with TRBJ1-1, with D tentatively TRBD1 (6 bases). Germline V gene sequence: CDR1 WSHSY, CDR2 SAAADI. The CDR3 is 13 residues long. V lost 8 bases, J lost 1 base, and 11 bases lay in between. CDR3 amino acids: CASVDRPNTEAFF. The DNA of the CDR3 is TGCGCCAGCGTCGACAGGCCGAACACTGAAGCTTTCTTT.

The CDR3 DNA reads as TGTGCCAGCAGCCTTGGGACAGGAGGGGGAAAACTGTTTTTT. Amino acid sequence: CASSLGTGGGKLFF. V is TRBV7-6 and J is TRBJ1-4; the match to TRBD1 covers 8 bases. Losses at the gene ends were 5 bases for V and 10 bases for J; bases not matched to a gene: 9. Germline assignment: CDR1 SGHVS and CDR2 FNYEAQ. The CDR3 totals 14 residues.

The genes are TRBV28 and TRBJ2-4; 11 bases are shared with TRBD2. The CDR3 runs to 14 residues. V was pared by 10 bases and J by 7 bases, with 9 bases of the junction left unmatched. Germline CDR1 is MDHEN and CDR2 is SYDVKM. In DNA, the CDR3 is TGTGCCATCACAACTAGCGGGAGCCCCAACATTCAGTACTTC. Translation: CAITTSGSPNIQYF.

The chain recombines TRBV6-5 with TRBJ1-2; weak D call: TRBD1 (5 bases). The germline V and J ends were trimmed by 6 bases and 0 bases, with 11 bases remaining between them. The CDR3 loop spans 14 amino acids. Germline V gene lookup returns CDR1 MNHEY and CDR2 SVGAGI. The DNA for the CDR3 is TGTGCCAGCAGCCTAGGGGCATCTAACTATGGCTACACCTTC. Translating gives CASSLGASNYGYTF.

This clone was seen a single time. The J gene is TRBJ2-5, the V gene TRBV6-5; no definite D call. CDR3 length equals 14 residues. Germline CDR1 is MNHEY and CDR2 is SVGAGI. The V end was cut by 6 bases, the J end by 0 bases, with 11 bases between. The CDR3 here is CASSPTWYQETQYF. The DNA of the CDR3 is TGTGCCAGCAGCCCGACCTGGTACCAAGAGACCCAGTACTTC.

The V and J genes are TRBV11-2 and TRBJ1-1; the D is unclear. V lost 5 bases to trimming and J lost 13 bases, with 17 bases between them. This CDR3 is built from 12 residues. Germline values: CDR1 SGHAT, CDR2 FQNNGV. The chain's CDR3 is CASSPPGDRIFF. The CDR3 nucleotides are TGTGCCAGCAGCCCCCCCGGGGATCGGATTTTCTTT.

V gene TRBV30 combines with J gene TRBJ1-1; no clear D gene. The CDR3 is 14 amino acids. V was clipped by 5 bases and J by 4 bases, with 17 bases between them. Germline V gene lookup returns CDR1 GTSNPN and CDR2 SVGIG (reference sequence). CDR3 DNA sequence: TGTGCCTGGGTTCAACCCCCACGGAGCACTGAAGCTTTCTTT. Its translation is CAWVQPPRSTEAFF.

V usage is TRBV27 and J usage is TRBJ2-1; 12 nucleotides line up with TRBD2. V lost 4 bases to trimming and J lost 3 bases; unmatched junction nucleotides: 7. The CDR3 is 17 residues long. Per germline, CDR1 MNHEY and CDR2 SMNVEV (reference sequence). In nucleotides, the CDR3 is TGTGCCAGCAGTTCTCACCCTAGCGGGAGGGGCTACAATGAGCAGTTCTTC. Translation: CASSSHPSGRGYNEQFF.

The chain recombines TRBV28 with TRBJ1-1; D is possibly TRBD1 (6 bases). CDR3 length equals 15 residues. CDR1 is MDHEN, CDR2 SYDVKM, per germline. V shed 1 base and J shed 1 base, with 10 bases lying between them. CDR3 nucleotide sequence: TGTGCCAGCAGTTTATATACAGGGCCGAACACTGAAGCTTTCTTT. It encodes CASSLYTGPNTEAFF.

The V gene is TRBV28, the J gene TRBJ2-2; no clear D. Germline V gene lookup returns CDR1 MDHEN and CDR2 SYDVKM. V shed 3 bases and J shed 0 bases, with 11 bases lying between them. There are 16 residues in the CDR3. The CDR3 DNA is TGTGCCAGCAGTTTTGATACAAGATCGAACACCGGGGAGCTGTTTTTT. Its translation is CASSFDTRSNTGELFF.

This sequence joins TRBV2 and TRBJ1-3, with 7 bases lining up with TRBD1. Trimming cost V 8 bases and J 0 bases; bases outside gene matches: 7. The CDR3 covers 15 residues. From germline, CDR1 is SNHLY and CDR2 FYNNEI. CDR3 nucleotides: TGTGCCAGCCTGGGACAGACATTCTCTGGAAACACCATATATTTT. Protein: CASLGQTFSGNTIYF.

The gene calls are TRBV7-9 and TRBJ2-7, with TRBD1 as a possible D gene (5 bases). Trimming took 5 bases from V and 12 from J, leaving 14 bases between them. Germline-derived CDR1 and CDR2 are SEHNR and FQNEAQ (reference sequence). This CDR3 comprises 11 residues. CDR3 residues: CASSLDSNPYF. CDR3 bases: TGTGCCAGCAGCCTCGACAGTAATCCGTACTTC.

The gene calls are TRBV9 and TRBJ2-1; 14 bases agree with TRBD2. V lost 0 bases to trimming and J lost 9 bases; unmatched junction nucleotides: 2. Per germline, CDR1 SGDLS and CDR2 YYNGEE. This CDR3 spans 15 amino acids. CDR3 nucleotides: TGTGCCAGCAGCGTAGAGGGACTAGCGGGAGCTGAGCAGTTCTTC. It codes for CASSVEGLAGAEQFF.

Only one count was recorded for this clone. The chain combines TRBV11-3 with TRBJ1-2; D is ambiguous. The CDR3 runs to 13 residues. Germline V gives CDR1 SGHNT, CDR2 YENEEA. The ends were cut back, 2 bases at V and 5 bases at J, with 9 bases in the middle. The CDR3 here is CASSLSLQYGYTF. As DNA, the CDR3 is TGTGCCAGCAGCTTAAGTCTACAGTATGGCTACACCTTC.

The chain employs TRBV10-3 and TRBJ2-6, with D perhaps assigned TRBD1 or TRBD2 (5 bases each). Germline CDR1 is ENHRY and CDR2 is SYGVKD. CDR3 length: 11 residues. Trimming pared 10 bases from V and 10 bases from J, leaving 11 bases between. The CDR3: CATRDGNVLTF. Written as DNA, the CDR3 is TGTGCCACCCGGGACGGGAACGTCCTGACTTTC.

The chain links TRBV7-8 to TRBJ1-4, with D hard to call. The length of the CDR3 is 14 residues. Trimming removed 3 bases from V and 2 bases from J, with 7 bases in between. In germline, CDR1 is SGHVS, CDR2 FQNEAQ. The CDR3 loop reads CASSFAGTNEKLFF. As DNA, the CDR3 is TGTGCCAGCAGCTTCGCCGGGACTAATGAAAAACTGTTTTTT.

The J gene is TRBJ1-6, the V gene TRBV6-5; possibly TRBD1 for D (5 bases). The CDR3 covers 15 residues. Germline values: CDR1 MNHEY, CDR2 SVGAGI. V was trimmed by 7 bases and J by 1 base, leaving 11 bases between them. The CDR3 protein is CASKDRGSYNSPLHF. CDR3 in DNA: TGTGCCAGCAAGGATCGGGGGTCCTATAATTCACCCCTCCACTTT.

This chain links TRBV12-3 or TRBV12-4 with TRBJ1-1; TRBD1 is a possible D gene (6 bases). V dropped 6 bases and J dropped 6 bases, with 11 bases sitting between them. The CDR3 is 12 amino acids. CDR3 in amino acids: CASSYRVSEAFF. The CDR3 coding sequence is TGTGCCAGCAGCTACAGGGTATCTGAAGCTTTCTTT.

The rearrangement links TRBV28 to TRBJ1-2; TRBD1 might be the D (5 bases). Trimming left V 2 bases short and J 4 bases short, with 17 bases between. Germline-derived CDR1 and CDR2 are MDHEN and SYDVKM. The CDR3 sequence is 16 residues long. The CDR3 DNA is TGTGCCAGCAGTTTAGAGGCTCAGGGAACCGTCTATGGCTACACCTTC. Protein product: CASSLEAQGTVYGYTF.

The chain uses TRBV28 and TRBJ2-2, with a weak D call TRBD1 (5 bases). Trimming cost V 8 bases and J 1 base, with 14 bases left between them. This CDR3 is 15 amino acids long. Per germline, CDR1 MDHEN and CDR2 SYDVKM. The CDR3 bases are TGTGCCAGCGCTCTCCAGGGCCTGAACACCGGGGAGCTGTTTTTT. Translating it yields CASALQGLNTGELFF.

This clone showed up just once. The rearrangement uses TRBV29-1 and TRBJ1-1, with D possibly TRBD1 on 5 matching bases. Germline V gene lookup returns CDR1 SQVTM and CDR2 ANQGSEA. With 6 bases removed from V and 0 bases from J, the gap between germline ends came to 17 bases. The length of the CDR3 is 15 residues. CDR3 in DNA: TGCAGCGTCGGACATAGGGCAGGGATGAACACTGAAGCTTTCTTT. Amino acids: CSVGHRAGMNTEAFF.